This T cell receptor beta chain was sequenced in a study of T cell responses to AZD1222 COVID-19 vaccine. Study conclusions and caveats: After the peak T cell response, and only then, were repertoires sampled. Donors, mostly white British, included more females; clonal diversity was possibly underestimated. A reported finding is that nearly half of spike-specific TCRs target unmutated variant regions.

The V gene end was trimmed by 10 bases and the J gene end by 4 bases; junction bases not matched to a gene: 10. CDR3 size: 14 residues. Germline V gives CDR1 LGHDT, CDR2 YNNKEL (reference sequence). With respect to this clone: Its antigen is still unknown.

Produced via immunoSEQ multiplex PCR; TCRdb's table is partial and in-frame only. The sample holds roughly 120,000 clones, around 85% seen once. The sequence was obtained from an adult in good health. The sample was peripheral blood, taken on day 0 of MenACWY control vaccination. This chain connects TRBV3-1 (or the pseudogene TRBV3-2) to TRBJ1-1, with 9 bases aligning to TRBD1. DNA for the CDR3: TGTGCCACAGGACAGGGGATATGGGGCACTGAAGCTTTCTTT. Protein: CATGQGIWGTEAFF.